These 29 T cell receptor beta chains came from one sample sequenced in a study (dated by TCRdb to 2016 to 2017). Libraries came from RT-PCR. Instrument on record: Illumina MiSeq. TCRdb took the public reads, trimmed them with fastp at Q25, ran MiXCR for clone calling and kept in-frame beta chains. Every distinct CDR3 protein forms one entry, paired with its most common genes and DNA. Here the sample has 550,000 to 750,000 distinct CDR3 sequences; 14% occur a single time. The ten largest clones represent 3% to 4.5% of the sample. The specimen sequenced was memory CD4+ T cells from blood. These receptors all come from a female donor in good health, serving as a healthy control.

This clonotype has at least ten counts. The rearrangement uses TRBV20-1 and TRBJ2-7, with 13 bases that match TRBD2. Germline V gene data show CDR1 as DFQATT and CDR2 as SNEGSKA (reference sequence). CDR3 length: 14 amino acids. V was pared by 6 bases and J by 4 bases, with 6 bases of the junction left unmatched. The CDR3 is CSAPRTSGSYEQYF. In nucleotides, the CDR3 is TGCAGTGCCCCACGGACTAGCGGGAGTTACGAGCAGTACTTC.

The gene calls are TRBV10-3 and TRBJ2-7; 7 bases agree with TRBD2. This CDR3 spans 13 amino acids. The ends lost 6 bases at V and 2 bases at J; junction bases unmatched: 4. Germline V gene lookup returns CDR1 ENHRY and CDR2 SYGVKD. Written as DNA, the CDR3 is TGTGCCATCAGGGGGGACTACACCTACGAGCAGTACTTC. The encoded protein is CAIRGDYTYEQYF.

There are many counts of this clonotype. J is TRBJ2-2 and V is TRBV4-3; D is uncertain. In germline, CDR1 is LGHNA, CDR2 YSLEER. This CDR3 is built from 15 residues. The germline V and J ends were trimmed by 0 bases and 2 bases, with 7 bases remaining between them. The CDR3 sequence is CASSQESGNTGELFF. The DNA of the CDR3 is TGCGCCAGCAGCCAAGAGAGTGGAAACACCGGGGAGCTGTTTTTT.

The chain carries TRBV12-3 or TRBV12-4 and TRBJ2-1; D is undetermined. Between the trimmed V and J ends, which lost 1 base and 5 bases, there was a span of 6 bases. The CDR3 length is 13 residues. The CDR3 sequence is CASSLDLDNEQFF. CDR3 DNA sequence: TGTGCCAGCAGTTTAGATCTTGACAATGAGCAGTTCTTC.

This chain links TRBV7-9 with TRBJ1-3, with no clear D. From germline, CDR1 is SEHNR and CDR2 FQNEAQ (reference sequence). The germline V and J ends were trimmed by 7 bases and 0 bases, with 16 bases remaining between them. The CDR3 runs 16 residues. The DNA of the CDR3 is TGTGCCAGCACCCCGAACGTTCTTTTCTCTGGAAACACCATATATTTT. This translates into CASTPNVLFSGNTIYF.

V is TRBV5-1 and J is TRBJ2-7; 12 nucleotides align to TRBD2. V was clipped by 4 bases and J by 4 bases; unmatched bases: 6. This CDR3 comprises 15 residues. Germline CDR1 and CDR2: SGHRS and YFSETQ. The CDR3 is CASSHRTSGKYEQYF. The CDR3 coding sequence is TGCGCCAGCAGCCACCGGACTAGCGGGAAGTACGAGCAGTACTTC.

The chain recombines TRBV30 with TRBJ1-5; D is perhaps TRBD1 (6 bases). V lost 8 bases and J 3 bases, leaving 17 bases between the germline ends. This CDR3 region has 14 residues. Germline V gives CDR1 GTSNPN, CDR2 SVGIG (reference sequence). The CDR3 here is CAHSRGGDNQPQHF. CDR3 bases: TGTGCCCACAGTAGGGGGGGAGACAATCAGCCCCAGCATTTT.

The chain couples TRBV5-5 to TRBJ1-4; tentative D call: TRBD1 (5 bases). The CDR3 covers 15 residues. Trimming took 4 bases from V and 3 from J, leaving 13 bases between them. Germline assignment: CDR1 SGHKS and CDR2 YYEKEE (reference sequence). The CDR3 reads CASSPYRQPNEKLFF. CDR3 in DNA: TGTGCCAGCAGCCCATATCGACAGCCTAATGAAAAACTGTTTTTT.

The chain couples TRBV6-2 or TRBV6-3 to TRBJ2-2, with D hard to call. Germline CDR1 reads MNHEY; CDR2 reads SVGEGT. The CDR3 has 11 amino acids. V was clipped by 2 bases and J by 10 bases, with 5 bases between them. CDR3: CASSYGSELFF. DNA of the CDR3: TGTGCCAGCAGTTACGGGTCGGAGCTGTTTTTT.

The chain combines TRBV24-1 with TRBJ1-1, with D maybe TRBD1 (5 bases). The CDR3 sequence is 13 residues long. The germline CDR1 and CDR2 sequences are KGHDR and SFDVKD. V was trimmed by 3 bases and J by 10 bases, leaving 14 bases between them. CDR3 bases: TGTGCCACCAGTGATACGCAGGGATACGGAGCTTTCTTT. It encodes CATSDTQGYGAFF.

Comments on this clonotype: A read error may explain this, as a much larger clone is one base away. The CDR3 protein is CASSILSGNTGELFF. CDR3 nucleotides: TGTGCCAGTAGTATATTGTCGGGGAACACCGGGGAGCTGTTTTTT. The rearrangement joins TRBV19 to TRBJ2-2; D is ambiguous. The V gene's germline CDR1 is LNHDA and CDR2 SQIVND (reference sequence). The V end was cut by 2 bases, the J end by 1 base, with 8 bases between. The CDR3 runs to 15 residues.

V is TRBV6-1 and J is TRBJ2-5; D tentatively reads TRBD1 or TRBD2 (6 bases each). Trimming stripped 0 bases from V and 2 bases from J, with 10 bases between. The germline V gene has CDR1 MNHNS and CDR2 SASEGT. The CDR3 covers 15 residues. The DNA for the CDR3 is TGTGCCAGCAGTGAAGCCTGGGGGGCACAAGAGACCCAGTACTTC. Its translation: CASSEAWGAQETQYF.

This clonotype was seen only a few times. V usage is TRBV7-3 and J usage is TRBJ1-1; tentatively, D is TRBD1 (6 bases). The CDR3 spans 15 residues. V lost 5 bases to trimming and J lost 1 base, with 14 bases between them. Germline lookup yields CDR1 SGHTA and CDR2 FQGTGA. Here the CDR3 reads CASSPGGAGNTEAFF. The CDR3 coding sequence is TGTGCCAGCAGCCCGGGGGGGGCCGGGAACACTGAAGCTTTCTTT.

There are many counts of this clonotype. The chain joins TRBV24-1 to TRBJ2-5; TRBD2 matches 10 bases. V lost 4 bases and J lost 5; bases outside the gene matches: 6. The CDR3 consists of 15 residues. From germline, CDR1 is KGHDR and CDR2 SFDVKD. This CDR3 reads CATSETGLAVETQYF. CDR3 DNA: TGTGCCACCAGTGAAACCGGACTAGCGGTCGAGACCCAGTACTTC.

This clonotype was observed many times. The rearrangement links TRBV6-6 to TRBJ2-2, with D perhaps TRBD1 (6 bases). The CDR3 is made up of 13 amino acids. Germline V gene data show CDR1 as MNHNY and CDR2 as SVGAGI (reference sequence). V lost 5 bases and J 5 bases, leaving 9 bases between the germline ends. The chain's CDR3 is CASSQGSTGELFF. Here the CDR3 DNA reads TGTGCCAGCAGTCAGGGGAGTACCGGGGAGCTGTTTTTT.

This clonotype was counted ten times or more. This chain connects TRBV12-3 or TRBV12-4 to TRBJ2-5; maybe TRBD2 (5 bases). The length of the CDR3 is 13 residues. V lost 11 bases to trimming and J lost 0 bases, with 13 bases between them. The CDR3 loop is CAVSPGYQETQYF. DNA of the CDR3: TGTGCCGTCAGTCCGGGGTACCAAGAGACCCAGTACTTC.

This clonotype was picked up many times. The chain links TRBV5-1 to TRBJ1-5; D uncertain. The CDR3 extends over 13 amino acids. Germline CDR1 reads SGHRS; CDR2 reads YFSETQ. V shed 2 bases and J shed 5 bases, with 8 bases lying between them. The CDR3 spells CASSLQTDQPQHF. The CDR3 DNA sequence: TGCGCCAGCAGCTTACAGACCGATCAGCCCCAGCATTTT. The entire variable domain, with the rest obtained from reference TRBV5-1 and TRBJ1-5, is as follows: KAGVTQTPRYLIKTRGQQVTLSCSPISGHRSVSWYQQTPGQGLQFLFEYFSETQRNKGNFPGRFSGRQFSNSRSEMNVSTLELGDSALYLCASSLQTDQPQHFGDGTRLSIL.

This clonotype was detected only a few times. The chain links TRBV6-5 to TRBJ1-2; D gene uncertain. V lost 4 bases to trimming and J lost 8 bases, with 14 bases between them. Looked up from germline, CDR1 is MNHEY and CDR2 is SVGAGI. The CDR3 runs to 13 residues. CDR3 residues: CASSLGFRRGYTF. The CDR3 DNA reads as TGTGCCAGCAGTTTGGGGTTCCGGAGGGGCTACACCTTC.

J is TRBJ1-5 and V is TRBV30; 7 bases agree with TRBD1. J lost 0 bases, V lost 0 bases, and 5 bases had no gene match. The CDR3 totals 16 residues. Germline V gene lookup returns CDR1 GTSNPN and CDR2 SVGIG (reference sequence). The CDR3 here is CAWSVRTGHSNQPQHF. For the CDR3, the DNA is TGTGCCTGGAGTGTACGGACAGGCCATAGCAATCAGCCCCAGCATTTT.

This clonotype was detected only once. The chain employs TRBV7-6 and TRBJ1-1, with 7 nucleotides matching TRBD1. The V gene end was trimmed by 6 bases and the J gene end by 7 bases; junction bases not matched to a gene: 11. CDR1 SGHVS and CDR2 FNYEAQ come from the germline V gene. CDR3 length: 14 residues. CDR3 sequence (DNA): TGTGCCAGCAGTAGGGACAGCGCCTTCCTTGAAGCTTTCTTT. Protein: CASSRDSAFLEAFF.

V usage is TRBV5-5 and J usage is TRBJ2-7; TRBD1 is a possible D gene (6 bases). Germline CDR1 is SGHKS and CDR2 is YYEKEE (reference sequence). There are 17 residues in the CDR3. V lost 4 bases and J lost 0, with 20 bases in between. The CDR3 DNA reads as TGTGCCAGCAGCGTAGGGGGTCTGAAGGGAAGCTCCTACGAGCAGTACTTC. Protein: CASSVGGLKGSSYEQYF.

This clonotype was found many times. This chain links TRBV5-5 with TRBJ1-2; possible D gene TRBD1, 5 bases. The CDR3 extends over 17 amino acids. Trimming left V 1 base short and J 4 bases short, with 20 bases between. CDR1 and CDR2 (germline): SGHKS, YYEKEE (reference sequence). CDR3 sequence reads: CASSLLWGQKAPYGYTF. CDR3 DNA sequence: TGTGCCAGCAGCTTGTTGTGGGGCCAAAAAGCCCCCTATGGCTACACCTTC.

The table lists this clonotype with a few counts. The chain carries TRBV20-1 and TRBJ2-1; D is unresolved. Germline loops: CDR1 DFQATT, CDR2 SNEGSKA (reference sequence). The CDR3 runs to 11 residues. V lost 1 base and J lost 7, with 5 bases in between. CDR3 in DNA: TGCAGTGCTAGAGTATTAAATGAGCAGTTCTTC. Protein product: CSARVLNEQFF.

This clonotype was detected a few times. J is TRBJ1-1 and V is TRBV6-1; no firm D call. This CDR3 has 12 amino acids. V dropped 1 base and J dropped 8 bases, with 8 bases sitting between them. Looked up from germline, CDR1 is MNHNS and CDR2 is SASEGT. CDR3: CASSEGALEAFF. The DNA of the CDR3 is TGTGCCAGCAGTGAAGGGGCACTCGAAGCTTTCTTT.

This clonotype was detected many times. This chain joins TRBV12-3 or TRBV12-4 and TRBJ2-4, with D unclear. V was trimmed by 3 bases and J by 0 bases, leaving 9 bases between them. The CDR3 runs to 15 residues. The CDR3 protein is CASSFQQLAKNIQYF. The CDR3 coding sequence is TGTGCCAGCAGTTTTCAGCAGCTAGCCAAAAACATTCAGTACTTC.

The chain is built from TRBV5-1 and TRBJ1-5, with D possibly being TRBD1 (6 bases). Germline V gene data show CDR1 as SGHRS and CDR2 as YFSETQ. V was trimmed by 7 bases and J by 0 bases, leaving 14 bases between them. The CDR3 runs 15 residues. CDR3 loop: CASCPGDYSNQPQHF. The CDR3 DNA reads TGCGCCAGCTGTCCAGGGGACTATAGCAATCAGCCCCAGCATTTT.

This clonotype was counted only a few times. The rearrangement links TRBV24-1 to TRBJ2-2; D not certain. The length of the CDR3 is 16 residues. Looked up from germline, CDR1 is KGHDR and CDR2 is SFDVKD. With 4 bases removed from V and 0 bases from J, the gap between germline ends came to 11 bases. CDR3 in DNA: TGTGCCACCAGTGACCCCACTGGGGCGAACACCGGGGAGCTGTTTTTT. This translates into CATSDPTGANTGELFF.

Many counts were recorded for this clonotype. The J gene is TRBJ2-5, the V gene TRBV6-2 or TRBV6-3, with a tentative D call TRBD1 (6 bases). Germline V gives CDR1 MNHEY, CDR2 SVGEGT. CDR3 length: 13 amino acids. V shed 4 bases and J shed 0 bases, with 6 bases lying between them. As DNA, the CDR3 is TGTGCCAGCAGTTGGACAGACCAAGAGACCCAGTACTTC. This gives the protein CASSWTDQETQYF.

CDR3 loop: CSAERDRGRETQYF. In DNA form, the CDR3 reads TGCAGTGCAGAACGGGACAGGGGGCGTGAGACCCAGTACTTC. The chain couples TRBV20-1 to TRBJ2-5; 12 bases are shared with TRBD1. V was clipped by 6 bases and J by 5 bases; unmatched bases: 7. CDR3 length: 14 residues. CDR1 DFQATT and CDR2 SNEGSKA come from the germline V gene (reference sequence).